The subject of this entry is one T cell receptor (beta chain). There is no known antigen for this receptor. Per-base qualities were not stored, and no clone one base away is much larger. Explained via the paper, the time point label denotes: baseline before first vaccination. Vaccinee samples were obtained from the UK trials COV001 and COV002, which included a single-blind randomized controlled phase 2/3 trial of AZD1222 (ChAdOx1 nCoV-19) in healthy adults. For TCRbeta chain sequencing, PBMC samples from trial participants were taken at day 0 and at day 28 after the second dose. Clipping removes 4 bases from V and 3 bases from J, with 8 as the unmatched junction base count. CDR3 length: 16 amino acids, cysteine to phenylalanine. CDR3 DNA is the only sequence kept; it has 48 bases, read in frame from the first base. From a lookup of the germline V gene, CDR1 and CDR2 are MGHRA and YSYEKL. The sample comes from a study of T cell responses to AZD1222 COVID-19 vaccine (dated by TCRdb to the early 2020s). For context, the study as a whole: AZD1222 recipients given second doses at about 4 weeks or at about 12 weeks were pooled, since spike-specific TCR depth and breadth were not found to differ between the two schedules. TCR sequencing was performed for 230 to 250 trial participants, of whom about 200 were given two doses of AZD1222 and around 25 were given two doses of MenACWY control vaccine. Trial participants were enrolled into age subgroups of 18-55, 56-69 and 70-plus years, which contained approximately 150, 28 and 58 TCR-sequenced participants, respectively. What the research found in general, with its limitations: The whole spike protein was spanned by vaccine-associated CD4 TCRs, and dominant responses were seen in regions 160-218 and 743-854. In the small 56-69-year group, the increase in depth fell short of significance, most likely because of low power. Epitopes outside the regions mutated in the B.1.351 and B.1.1.7 variants were reportedly recognized by nearly half of the unique spike-specific TCRs. Because no samples from the day 14 peak response were available, repertoires could be characterized only after the peak T cell response. After two AZD1222 doses, spike-specific TCR breadth and depth were significantly higher than at day 0 and than in MenACWY recipients. Participants were mostly white British, with more females than males. The authors suggested clonal diversity may have been underestimated. Conclusions about previously exposed vaccinees are limited, since just 5 to 7 AZD1222 recipients were seropositive for SARS-CoV-2 at baseline.

The CDR3 regions of human TCRbeta chains were analyzed by immunosequencing. Per the source publication's procedure: TCRs in the repertoires were compared against a reference library of SARS-CoV-2-specific TCRs that had been generated with the MIRA antigen-specificity platform. Breadth meant the fraction of unique TCRs that were SARS-CoV-2-associated, whereas depth meant the fraction of total T cells that were SARS-CoV-2-associated. Using the MIRA data, each spike-specific TCR was assigned both to the spike region to which the TCR was reactive and to a CD4 or CD8 class. Log10-transformed breadth and depth values were compared by one-way ANOVA with Sidak's multiple comparisons tests. TCRdb carries this immuneACCESS record with in-frame sequences only. Its versions omit some clonotypes, under half of them owing to an unresolved V gene in the studies checked, with the rest unexplained. V, J and clone size derive from that table, while D and trimming were established from the DNA sequence. This sample lists around 120,000 clones; less than 90% were detected once. The leading ten clones occupy roughly 2.3% of the sample.

The origin of this receptor is an adult in good health. The source material was peripheral blood, sampled on day 0 of AZD1222 vaccination. The chain is encoded by TRBV4-1 joined to TRBJ2-7, with TRBD2 matching 11 junction bases. Here the CDR3 is given as CASSLSTSGTGYEQYF. The nucleotides are TGCGCCAGCAGCCTCTCGACTAGCGGGACCGGCTACGAGCAGTACTTC.